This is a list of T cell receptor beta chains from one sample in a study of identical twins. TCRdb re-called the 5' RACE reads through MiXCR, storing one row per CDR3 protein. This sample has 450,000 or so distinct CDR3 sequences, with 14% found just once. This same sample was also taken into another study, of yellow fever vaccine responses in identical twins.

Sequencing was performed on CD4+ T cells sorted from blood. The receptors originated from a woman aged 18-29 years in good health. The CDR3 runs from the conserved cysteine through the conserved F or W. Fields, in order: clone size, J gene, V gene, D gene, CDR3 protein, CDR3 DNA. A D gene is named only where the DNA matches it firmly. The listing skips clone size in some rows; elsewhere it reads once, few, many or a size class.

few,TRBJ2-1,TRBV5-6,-,CASSLAGGPTYNEQFF,TGTGCCAGCAGCCTGGCTGGAGGGCCGACGTACAATGAGCAGTTCTTC
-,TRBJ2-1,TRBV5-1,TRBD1,CASSGTGTGGGLGQFF,TGCGCCAGCAGCGGAACCGGGACAGGGGGCGGTCTAGGGCAGTTCTTC
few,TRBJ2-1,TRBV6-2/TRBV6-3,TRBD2,CASTEFSGTSSYNEQFF,TGTGCCAGCACCGAATTCTCCGGGACTAGTAGCTACAATGAGCAGTTCTTC
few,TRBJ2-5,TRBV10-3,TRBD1,CAISESGTGLEETQYF,TGTGCCATCAGTGAGTCCGGGACAGGGTTAGAAGAGACCCAGTACTTC
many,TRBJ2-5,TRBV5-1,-,CASSFGGQIQETQYF,TGCGCCAGCAGCTTTGGCGGGCAGATCCAAGAGACCCAGTACTTC
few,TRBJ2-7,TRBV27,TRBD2,CASSRTSGPYEQYF,TGTGCCAGCAGCAGGACTAGCGGGCCCTACGAGCAGTACTTC
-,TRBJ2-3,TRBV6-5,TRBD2,CASSYSSGRRTDTQYF,TGTGCCAGCAGTTACTCTAGCGGGAGACGCACAGATACGCAGTATTTT
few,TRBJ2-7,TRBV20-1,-,CSARGGVGYDEQYF,TGCAGTGCTAGAGGGGGGGTCGGGTATGACGAGCAGTACTTC
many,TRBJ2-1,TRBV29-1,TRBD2,CSVDGLAGVYEQFF,TGCAGCGTTGATGGACTAGCGGGAGTCTATGAGCAGTTCTTC
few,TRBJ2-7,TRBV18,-,CASSPLGGTEQYF,TGTGCCAGCTCACCCCTTGGTGGGACGGAGCAGTACTTC
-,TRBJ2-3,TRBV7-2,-,CASSILYTDTQYF,TGTGCCAGCAGCATATTATACACAGATACGCAGTATTTT
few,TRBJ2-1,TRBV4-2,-,CASSTTSPSYNEQFF,TGTGCCAGCAGCACTACTAGCCCCTCCTACAATGAGCAGTTCTTC
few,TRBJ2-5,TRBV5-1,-,CASSLGQRQETQYF,TGCGCCAGCAGCTTGGGACAGAGACAAGAGACCCAGTACTTC
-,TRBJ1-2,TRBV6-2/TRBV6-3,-,CASSRPGGADYGYTF,TGTGCCAGCAGCCGCCCCGGGGGCGCGGACTATGGCTACACCTTC
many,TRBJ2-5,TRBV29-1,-,CSVGAPEKQETQYF,TGCAGCGTTGGGGCACCGGAGAAACAAGAGACCCAGTACTTC
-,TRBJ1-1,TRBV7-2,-,CASSLGSGGQMNTEAFF,TGTGCCAGCAGCTTGGGATCCGGGGGGCAAATGAACACTGAAGCTTTCTTT
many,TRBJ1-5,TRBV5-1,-,CASSPTGLTSAQHF,TGCGCCAGCAGCCCAACGGGGCTTACAAGTGCCCAGCATTTT
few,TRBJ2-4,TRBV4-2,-,CASSPGQGEAKNIQYF,TGTGCCAGCAGCCCCGGGCAGGGAGAAGCCAAAAACATTCAGTACTTC
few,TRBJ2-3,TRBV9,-,CASSVPTDTQYF,TGTGCCAGCAGCGTCCCCACAGATACGCAGTATTTT
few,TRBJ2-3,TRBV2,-,CASSSSLGDTQYF,TGTGCCAGCAGTTCAAGTCTGGGAGATACGCAGTATTTT
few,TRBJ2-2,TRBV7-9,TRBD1,CASSVGTGDTGELFF,TGTGCCAGCAGCGTCGGGACAGGGGATACCGGGGAGCTGTTTTTT
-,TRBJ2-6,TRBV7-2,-,CASSSGLSGANVLTF,TGTGCCAGCAGCTCTGGGCTTTCCGGGGCCAACGTCCTGACTTTC
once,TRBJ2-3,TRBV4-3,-,CASSPSGAADTQYF,TGCGCCAGCAGCCCAAGTGGTGCGGCAGATACGCAGTATTTT
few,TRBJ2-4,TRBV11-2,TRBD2,CASSSSRLAGGPNIQYF,TGTGCCAGCAGCTCGTCCAGACTAGCGGGAGGGCCAAACATTCAGTACTTC
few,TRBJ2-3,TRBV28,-,CASSLTPGDTQYF,TGTGCCAGCAGTTTAACTCCGGGGGATACGCAGTATTTT
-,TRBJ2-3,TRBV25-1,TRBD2,CASSEGYRGASGRARTDTQYF,TGTGCCAGCAGTGAGGGATACAGGGGGGCTAGCGGGAGGGCCCGCACAGATACGCAGTATTTT
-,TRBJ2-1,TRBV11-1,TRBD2,CASSLAPKVFGGSSYNEQFF,TGTGCCAGCAGCTTAGCCCCCAAAGTCTTCGGGGGGAGCTCCTACAATGAGCAGTTCTTC
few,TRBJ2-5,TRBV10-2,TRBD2,CASSEASGGHGKETQYF,TGCGCCAGCAGTGAGGCTAGCGGGGGGCATGGGAAAGAGACCCAGTACTTC
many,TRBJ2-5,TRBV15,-,CATSRGSKGLKETQYF,TGTGCCACCAGCAGAGGCTCCAAAGGGCTAAAAGAGACCCAGTACTTC
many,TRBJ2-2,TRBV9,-,CASSGTRTGELFF,TGTGCCAGCAGCGGGACTCGCACCGGGGAGCTGTTTTTT
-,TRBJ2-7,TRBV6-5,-,CASSLKGTQHEQYF,TGTGCCAGCAGTTTGAAAGGGACTCAACACGAGCAGTACTTC
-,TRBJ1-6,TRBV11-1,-,CASSLTVDSPLHF,TGTGCCAGCAGCCTAACAGTCGATTCACCCCTCCACTTT
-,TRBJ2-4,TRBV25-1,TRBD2,CASSGGGRTSGNIQYF,TGTGCCAGCAGTGGGGGGGGTCGGACTAGCGGGAACATTCAGTACTTC
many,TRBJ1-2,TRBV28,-,CASKSSGRFYGYTF,TGTGCCAGCAAGTCCTCTGGGAGATTCTATGGCTACACCTTC
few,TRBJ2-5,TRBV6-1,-,CASSGVQGKETQYF,TGTGCCAGCAGTGGCGTGCAGGGGAAAGAGACCCAGTACTTC
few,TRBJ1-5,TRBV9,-,CASSVGSGVQPQHF,TGTGCCAGCAGCGTAGGGTCAGGGGTTCAGCCCCAGCATTTT
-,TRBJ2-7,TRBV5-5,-,CASSLAWAGATTSYEQYF,TGTGCCAGCAGCTTGGCCTGGGCGGGGGCCACCACTTCCTACGAGCAGTACTTC
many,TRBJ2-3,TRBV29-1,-,CSVEGAGDTQYF,TGCAGCGTTGAAGGGGCGGGAGATACGCAGTATTTT
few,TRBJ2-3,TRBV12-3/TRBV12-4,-,CASSVSVANTQYF,TGTGCCAGCAGCGTCTCGGTAGCCAATACGCAGTATTTT
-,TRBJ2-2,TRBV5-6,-,CASSGRGTGTGELFF,TGTGCCAGCAGCGGCAGGGGTACCGGCACCGGGGAGCTGTTTTTT
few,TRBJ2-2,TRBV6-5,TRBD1,CASSYKGTGASNTGELFF,TGTGCCAGCAGTTATAAAGGGACAGGGGCTTCGAACACCGGGGAGCTGTTTTTT
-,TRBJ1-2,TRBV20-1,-,CSASSGLSYGYTF,TGCAGTGCTAGTTCGGGACTCTCCTATGGCTACACCTTC
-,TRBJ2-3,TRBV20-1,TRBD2,CSASSGGGLNTQYF,TGCAGTGCTAGTAGCGGGGGGGGGTTAAATACGCAGTATTTT
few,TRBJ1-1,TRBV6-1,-,CARPGSGRVNTEAFF,TGTGCCAGACCGGGCTCGGGCAGGGTGAACACTGAAGCTTTCTTT
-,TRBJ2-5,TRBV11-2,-,CASRPGPTTGTQYF,TGTGCCAGCAGACCAGGACCCACGACGGGGACCCAGTACTTC
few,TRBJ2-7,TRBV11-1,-,CASSRTRDAVYEQYF,TGTGCCAGCAGCCGGACAAGGGATGCTGTCTACGAGCAGTACTTC
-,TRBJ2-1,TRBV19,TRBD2,CASKSGRSYNEQFF,TGTGCCAGCAAAAGCGGGAGGTCCTACAATGAGCAGTTCTTC
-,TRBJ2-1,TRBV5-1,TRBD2,CASSLAGGGSSYNEQFF,TGCGCCAGCAGCTTGGCCGGAGGCGGGAGCTCCTACAATGAGCAGTTCTTC
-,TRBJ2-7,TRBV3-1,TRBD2,CASSYKTSGPYEQYF,TGTGCCAGCAGCTACAAGACTAGCGGACCCTACGAGCAGTACTTC
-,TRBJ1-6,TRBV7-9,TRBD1,CASSPQGESSPLHF,TGTGCCAGCAGCCCCCAGGGGGAGTCGTCACCCCTCCACTTT
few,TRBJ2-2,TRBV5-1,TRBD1,CASSRTGLGTGELFF,TGCGCCAGCAGCAGGACAGGGCTTGGGACCGGGGAGCTGTTTTTT
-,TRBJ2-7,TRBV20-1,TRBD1,CSAPPGQGRDEQYF,TGCAGTGCACCGCCGGGACAGGGTAGGGACGAGCAGTACTTC
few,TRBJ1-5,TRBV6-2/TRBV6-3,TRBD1,CASDDRVGNQPQHF,TGTGCCAGCGACGACAGGGTTGGCAATCAGCCCCAGCATTTT
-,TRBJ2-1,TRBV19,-,CASSIVAGSYNEQFF,TGTGCCAGTAGTATAGTCGCGGGTAGCTACAATGAGCAGTTCTTC
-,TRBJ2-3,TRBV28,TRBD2,CASSRRGGGSTDTQYF,TGTGCCAGCAGCCGGCGGGGGGGCGGGAGCACAGATACGCAGTATTTT
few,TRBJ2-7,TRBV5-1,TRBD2,CASSSGLAGVYEQYF,TGCGCCAGCAGCTCGGGACTAGCGGGGGTCTACGAGCAGTACTTC
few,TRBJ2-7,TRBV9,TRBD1,CASSVGGTGGKYEQYF,TGTGCCAGCAGCGTAGGCGGGACAGGGGGGAAATACGAGCAGTACTTC
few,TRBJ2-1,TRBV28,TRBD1,CASSLWAGGRNEQFF,TGTGCCAGCAGTTTATGGGCAGGGGGCCGGAATGAGCAGTTCTTC
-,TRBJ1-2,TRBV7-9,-,CASSPEKVSGYTF,TGTGCCAGCAGCCCGGAAAAAGTATCTGGCTACACCTTC
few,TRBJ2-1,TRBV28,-,CASTPDRTGVLEQFF,TGTGCCAGCACCCCGGACAGAACGGGAGTGCTTGAGCAGTTCTTC